What follows are 24 T cell receptor beta chains derived from one specimen sequenced in a study of graft-versus-host responses after intestinal transplantation. Antigen specificity for these receptors is unknown. Assay: immunoSEQ multiplex PCR; the TCRdb copy retains only in-frame clones and omits some. The profile shows approximately 94,000 clones, roughly 90% of them singletons. The material sequenced was unstimulated CD4+ T cells sorted from spleen or lymph node cells, taken before transplant. These TCRs come from a human donor who was the organ donor for an intestinal transplant.

The genes are TRBV11-2 and TRBJ1-2; maybe TRBD1 (6 bases). This CDR3 region has 17 residues. Germline V gene data show CDR1 as SGHAT and CDR2 as FQNNGV. Trimming stripped 5 bases from V and 1 base from J, with 20 bases between. The DNA for the CDR3 is TGTGCCAGCAGCCGGGACAAGGACGAGGCCTTTAACTATGGCTACACCTTC. Protein product: CASSRDKDEAFNYGYTF.

The chain combines TRBV11-2 with TRBJ1-1; D gene ambiguous. CDR3 length equals 15 residues. Trimming stripped 3 bases from V and 11 bases from J, with 22 bases between. In germline, CDR1 is SGHAT, CDR2 FQNNGV. CDR3 protein: CASSLSGPLGMWAFF. The CDR3 DNA reads TGTGCCAGCAGCTTGAGCGGGCCCCTGGGTATGTGGGCTTTCTTT.

This chain uses TRBV4-1 with TRBJ2-1; the D is unclear. The CDR3 sequence is 17 residues long. Trimming removed 4 bases from V and 3 bases from J, with 19 bases in between. In germline, CDR1 is MGHRA, CDR2 YSYEKL. CDR3 nucleotide sequence: TGCGCCAGCAGCCCAGGCTCGTTGGGCCTAGACTACAATGAGCAGTTCTTC. Protein product: CASSPGSLGLDYNEQFF.

This rearrangement joins TRBV5-6 to TRBJ1-4; D unresolved. The CDR3 is made up of 14 amino acids. V was trimmed by 1 base and J by 4 bases, leaving 8 bases between them. CDR1 is SGHDT and CDR2 is YYEEEE in the germline V gene. CDR3: CASSLPSHNEKLFF. CDR3 coding DNA: TGTGCCAGCAGCTTGCCCAGCCATAATGAAAAACTGTTTTTT.

The chain combines TRBV30 with TRBJ2-7, with 10 bases that match TRBD1. There are 15 residues in the CDR3. V lost 4 bases to trimming and J lost 4 bases; unmatched junction nucleotides: 10. Germline loops: CDR1 GTSNPN, CDR2 SVGIG (reference sequence). CDR3 residues: CAWTRGTGVLYEQYF. CDR3 DNA: TGTGCCTGGACTCGCGGGACAGGGGTCTTATACGAGCAGTACTTC.

This chain connects TRBV4-2 to TRBJ1-2; no firm D call. Germline V CDR1 and CDR2: LGHNA, YNFKEQ. The V end was cut by 4 bases, the J end by 8 bases, with 8 bases between. The CDR3 consists of 11 residues. CDR3 nucleotides: TGTGCCAGCAGCCCATCGCAGGGCTACACCTTC. Its translation: CASSPSQGYTF.

A few counts support this clone. The rearrangement uses TRBV7-9 and TRBJ1-3; TRBD1 aligns across 7 bases. Germline CDR1 reads SEHNR; CDR2 reads FQNEAQ (reference sequence). This CDR3 has 14 residues. Trimming cost V 7 bases and J 0 bases; bases outside gene matches: 3. The CDR3 region has the DNA TGTGCCAGCACGGGGACAGCCTCTGGAAACACCATATATTTT. This gives the protein CASTGTASGNTIYF.

Worth noting for this clone: Other DNA sequences within the sample encode an identical CDR3. The V call is TRBV19, the J call TRBJ1-3; the match to TRBD1 covers 7 bases. Trimming at V came to 9 bases and at J to 0 bases, leaving 14 bases not matched to a gene. The CDR3 totals 17 residues. CDR1 is LNHDA, CDR2 SQIVND, per germline (reference sequence). CDR3 DNA sequence: TGTGCCAGCAGTTACGGTAGGGGGCTCGGCTCTGGAAACACCATATATTTT. It yields the protein CASSYGRGLGSGNTIYF.

The chain uses TRBV6-5 and TRBJ1-6, with D possibly being TRBD1 (6 bases). CDR3 length: 15 amino acids. CDR1 and CDR2 from the germline V gene are MNHEY and SVGAGI. V was clipped by 6 bases and J by 12 bases, with 21 bases between them. The CDR3 is CASSRQEGPGRPLHF. The CDR3 nucleotides are TGTGCCAGCAGCAGACAGGAGGGCCCTGGACGACCCCTCCACTTT.

The J gene is TRBJ1-2, the V gene TRBV20-1; D gene unclear. This CDR3 is 11 amino acids long. The germline V and J ends were trimmed by 2 bases and 7 bases, with 8 bases remaining between them. CDR1 is DFQATT, CDR2 SNEGSKA, per germline (reference sequence). CDR3 DNA sequence: TGCAGTGCTAGATTAAGCCTTGGCTACACCTTC. Translated, it gives CSARLSLGYTF.

The chain has TRBV5-1 and TRBJ2-3; D is unresolved. Deletions cut 1 base from V and 0 bases from J, with 9 bases between. Germline V lookup: CDR1 SGHRS, CDR2 YFSETQ. This CDR3 has 15 residues. The CDR3 sequence: CASSLWFGSTDTQYF. In DNA form, the CDR3 reads TGCGCCAGCAGCTTGTGGTTTGGTAGCACAGATACGCAGTATTTT.

The chain carries TRBV2 and TRBJ1-5; the D is unclear. The germline CDR1 and CDR2 sequences are SNHLY and FYNNEI. V lost 6 bases, J lost 10 bases, and 16 bases lay in between. The CDR3 contains 13 residues. In nucleotides, the CDR3 is TGTGCCAGCAGGGAGGACGGCCGATTACCCCAGCATTTT. This encodes CASREDGRLPQHF.

This chain connects TRBV6-5 to TRBJ1-2, with D perhaps matching TRBD1 (6 bases). Trimming shortened V by 2 bases and J by 5 bases, and 12 bases separated the two germline ends. Germline-derived CDR1 and CDR2 are MNHEY and SVGAGI. This CDR3 contains 14 residues. For the CDR3, the DNA is TGTGCCAGCAGTTACGCAGGGGCGAGATATGGCTACACCTTC. Amino acids: CASSYAGARYGYTF.

The chain employs TRBV6-6 and TRBJ2-5, with unresolved D. CDR1 is MNHNY, CDR2 SVGAGI, per germline (reference sequence). CDR3 length equals 12 residues. The V gene lost 5 bases and the J gene lost 5 bases, with 9 bases spanning the gap. CDR3 nucleotides: TGTGCCAGCAGTACCCATAGGGAGACCCAGTACTTC. This translates into CASSTHRETQYF.

The rearrangement links TRBV12-5 to TRBJ2-5, with 8 bases identical to TRBD1. The J call may be in error: the DNA end matches TRBJ2-7 better. The CDR3 contains 15 residues. Per germline, CDR1 LGHNT and CDR2 FRNRAP. Here the CDR3 DNA reads TGTGCTAGTGGTTGCCGGGACAGGCGGCCCTACGAGCAGTACTTC. It encodes CASGCRDRRPYEQYF.

The CDR3 DNA sequence: TGTGCCAGCTCACCACCCGGGAAAGCTAACTATGGCTACACCTTC. Translating it yields CASSPPGKANYGYTF. V and J are TRBV18 and TRBJ1-2; D is uncertain. This CDR3 has 15 residues. Germline CDR1 is KGHSH and CDR2 is LQKENI. Between the trimmed V and J ends, which lost 0 bases and 0 bases, there was a span of 8 bases.

The chain recombines TRBV6-1 with TRBJ1-5; 8 bases agree with TRBD1. From germline, CDR1 is MNHNS and CDR2 SASEGT. J lost 7 bases, V lost 1 base, and 9 bases had no gene match. This CDR3 comprises 16 residues. CDR3 protein: CASSEGQGANVQPQHF. The DNA of the CDR3 is TGTGCCAGCAGTGAAGGGCAGGGGGCGAACGTACAGCCCCAGCATTTT.

V gene TRBV30 combines with J gene TRBJ1-5, with unresolved D. CDR3 size: 13 residues. From germline, CDR1 is GTSNPN and CDR2 SVGIG (reference sequence). V gave up 3 bases and J gave up 7 bases, with 13 bases separating them. The CDR3 DNA sequence: TGTGCCTGGAGCGGATCAAACCGGCAGCCCCAGCATTTT. Its protein is CAWSGSNRQPQHF.

The V and J genes are TRBV30 and TRBJ2-7; no clear D gene. The CDR3 extends over 14 amino acids. CDR1 GTSNPN and CDR2 SVGIG come from the germline V gene (reference sequence). The V end was cut by 4 bases, the J end by 6 bases, with 19 bases between. CDR3 loop: CAWKSRLNHGEQYF. CDR3 coding DNA: TGTGCCTGGAAATCACGTCTAAACCATGGCGAGCAGTACTTC.

The rearrangement uses TRBV27 and TRBJ2-2; 11 nucleotides agree with TRBD1. The germline CDR1 and CDR2 sequences are MNHEY and SMNVEV (reference sequence). Trimming took 1 base from V and 7 from J; bases not matched to a gene: 11. The CDR3 loop spans 18 amino acids. The CDR3 reads CASSLWPGTGGRGGELFF. The CDR3 nucleotides are TGTGCCAGCAGTTTATGGCCTGGGACAGGGGGACGGGGCGGGGAGCTGTTTTTT.

This chain links TRBV2 with TRBJ1-1; D is possibly TRBD1 (6 bases). V was pared by 6 bases and J by 2 bases, with 13 bases between. Germline CDR1 is SNHLY and CDR2 is FYNNEI. This CDR3 comprises 14 residues. This CDR3 reads CASRWEQGNTEAFF. CDR3 bases: TGTGCCAGCAGGTGGGAACAGGGAAACACTGAAGCTTTCTTT.

The chain combines TRBV28 with TRBJ1-1; D is possibly TRBD1 (5 bases). Trimming took 4 bases from V and 7 from J, leaving 16 bases between them. The germline V gene has CDR1 MDHEN and CDR2 SYDVKM. The CDR3 consists of 14 residues. The CDR3 here is CASSSGTLLSEAFF. DNA of the CDR3: TGTGCCAGCAGTTCCGGGACCTTACTTAGTGAAGCTTTCTTT. Complete variable domain (other parts from reference TRBV28 and TRBJ1-1): DVKVTQSSRYLVKRTGEKVFLECVQDMDHENMFWYRQDPGLGLRLIYFSYDVKMKEKGDIPEGYSVSREKKERFSLILESASTNQTSMYLCASSSGTLLSEAFFGQGTRLTVV.

The genes are TRBV6-1 and TRBJ1-2; D is ambiguous. The germline gives CDR1 MNHNS, CDR2 SASEGT. Between the trimmed V and J ends, which lost 7 bases and 6 bases, there was a span of 15 bases. The CDR3 extends over 13 amino acids. The CDR3 region has the DNA TGTGCCAGCATATTCGGTCCACGACATGGCTACACCTTC. This sequence encodes CASIFGPRHGYTF.

The chain uses TRBV2 and TRBJ1-5, with no clear D. The CDR3 spans 15 residues. Per the germline V gene, CDR1 is SNHLY and CDR2 is FYNNEI. V shed 6 bases and J shed 0 bases, with 12 bases lying between them. Here the CDR3 reads CASRRTDNSNQPQHF. CDR3 nucleotides: TGTGCCAGCAGGAGGACTGACAATAGCAATCAGCCCCAGCATTTT. Drawing the rest from reference TRBV2 and TRBJ1-5, the complete variable domain is EPEVTQTPSHQVTQMGQEVILRCVPISNHLYFYWYRQILGQKVEFLVSFYNNEISEKSEIFDDQFSVERPDGSNFTLKIRSTKLEDSAMYFCASRRTDNSNQPQHFGDGTRLSIL.